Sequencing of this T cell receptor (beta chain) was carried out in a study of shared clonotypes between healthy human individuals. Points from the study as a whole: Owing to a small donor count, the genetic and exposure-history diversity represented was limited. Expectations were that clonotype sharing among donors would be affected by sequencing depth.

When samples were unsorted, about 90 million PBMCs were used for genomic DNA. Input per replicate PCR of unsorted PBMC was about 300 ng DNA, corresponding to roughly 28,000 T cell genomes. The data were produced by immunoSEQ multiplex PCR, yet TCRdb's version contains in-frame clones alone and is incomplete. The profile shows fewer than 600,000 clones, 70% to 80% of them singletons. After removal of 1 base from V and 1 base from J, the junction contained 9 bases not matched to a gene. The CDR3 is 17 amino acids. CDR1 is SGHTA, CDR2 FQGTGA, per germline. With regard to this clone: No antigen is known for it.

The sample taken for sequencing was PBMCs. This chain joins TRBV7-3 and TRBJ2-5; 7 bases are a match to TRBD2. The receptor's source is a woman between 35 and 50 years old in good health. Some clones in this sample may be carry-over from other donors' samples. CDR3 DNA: TGTGCCAGCAGCTTAAACGGGGGAGGGTTAGGCCAAGAGACCCAGTACTTC. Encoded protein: CASSLNGGGLGQETQYF.